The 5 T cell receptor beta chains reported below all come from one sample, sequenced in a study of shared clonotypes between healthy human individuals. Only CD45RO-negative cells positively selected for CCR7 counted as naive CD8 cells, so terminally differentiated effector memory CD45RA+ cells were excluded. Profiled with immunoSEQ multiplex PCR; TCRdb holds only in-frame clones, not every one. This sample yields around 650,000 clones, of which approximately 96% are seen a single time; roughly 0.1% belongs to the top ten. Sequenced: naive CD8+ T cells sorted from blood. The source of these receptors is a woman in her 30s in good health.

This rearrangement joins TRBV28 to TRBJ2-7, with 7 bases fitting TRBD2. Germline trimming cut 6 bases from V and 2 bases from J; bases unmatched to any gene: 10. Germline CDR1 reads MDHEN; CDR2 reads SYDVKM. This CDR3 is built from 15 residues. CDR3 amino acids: CASSLLAGEPYEQYF. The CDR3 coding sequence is TGTGCCAGCAGCCTATTGGCGGGAGAACCCTACGAGCAGTACTTC. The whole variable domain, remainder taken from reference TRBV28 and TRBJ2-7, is DVKVTQSSRYLVKRTGEKVFLECVQDMDHENMFWYRQDPGLGLRLIYFSYDVKMKEKGDIPEGYSVSREKKERFSLILESASTNQTSMYLCASSLLAGEPYEQYFGPGTRLTVT.

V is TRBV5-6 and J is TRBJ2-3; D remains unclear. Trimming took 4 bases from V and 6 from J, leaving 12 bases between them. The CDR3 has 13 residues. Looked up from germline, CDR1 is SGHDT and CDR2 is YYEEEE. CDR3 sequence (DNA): TGTGCCAGCAGCCGGCCCCCAGATGATACGCAGTATTTT. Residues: CASSRPPDDTQYF.

The DNA for the CDR3 is TGCGCCAGCAGCCAAGTAGCGGGAGTAACCTACAATGAGCAGTTCTTC. Translating gives CASSQVAGVTYNEQFF. This chain connects TRBV4-1 to TRBJ2-1; the match to TRBD2 covers 9 bases. Germline CDR1 MGHRA, CDR2 YSYEKL. The V gene end was trimmed by 1 base and the J gene end by 2 bases; junction bases not matched to a gene: 3. The CDR3 is 16 residues long.

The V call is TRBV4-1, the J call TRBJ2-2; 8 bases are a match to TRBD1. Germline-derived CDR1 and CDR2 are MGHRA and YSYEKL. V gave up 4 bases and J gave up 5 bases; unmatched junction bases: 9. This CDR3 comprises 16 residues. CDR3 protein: CASSLGQGARTGELFF. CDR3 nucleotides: TGCGCCAGCAGCCTCGGGCAGGGGGCCAGGACCGGGGAGCTGTTTTTT.

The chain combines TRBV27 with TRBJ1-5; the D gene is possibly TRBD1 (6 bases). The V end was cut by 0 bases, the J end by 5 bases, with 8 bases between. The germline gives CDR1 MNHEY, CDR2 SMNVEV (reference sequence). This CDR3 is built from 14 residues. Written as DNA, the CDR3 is TGTGCCAGCAGTTTATCTGAGGGGGATCAGCCCCAGCATTTT. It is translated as CASSLSEGDQPQHF.